Here is one T cell receptor (beta chain) with its context. What this receptor recognizes is not known. No much larger clonotype is one base removed from it; base qualities were not supplied. These data belong to a study of blood T cell repertoires in COVID-19 (dated by TCRdb to 2020 to 2022). As for the study more broadly: Samples covering the acute and convalescent phases of COVID-19 were provided by collaborators in the United States, Italy and Spain. The prospective study material was composed of cDNA or gDNA derived from T cells, B-cell-depleted T cells, or PBMCs. Deeply sampled blood TCRbeta repertoires from subjects exposed to, actively infected with, or recovered from COVID-19 were included in the dataset. The repertoires were released in a freely available public database intended as a resource for research on the immune response to SARS-CoV-2. Samples were obtained from the ongoing ImmuneRACE study (first 160 participants) and from 1,254 subjects provided by 6 global collaborators. Nearly every sample came with metadata listing a de-identified subject ID, COVID-19 status, age in years and sex. HLA class I and class II types, where available, came from metadata supplied by the sample provider rather than from assay-based typing. The full study reports these points: How much clinical and demographic metadata was included differed by source and by participant, and the metadata was provided uncurated.

The immunoSEQ Assay, a bias-controlled multiplex PCR, was used to amplify TCRbeta CDR3 regions from genomic DNA. In the source study's methods: The number of nucleated cells in each sample was estimated by amplification of reference gene primers within the assay. Sequence reads were collapsed and filtered to measure the absolute abundance of every unique TCRbeta CDR3 rearrangement. For each sample, productive Simpson clonality was calculated as the square root of Simpson's diversity index over productive rearrangements. TCRdb provides this immuneACCESS table in a form limited to in-frame rearrangements. Some clones are lacking; in checked studies, under half of them reflect an unresolved V gene, and why the rest are absent is not known. D and trimming were read from the DNA, whereas the V and J calls and clone size are those reported in that table. The sample table lists 100,000 to 120,000 clones, approximately 90% of them with a count of one. The biggest ten clones account for approximately 4.4% of the sample.

The collaborating institutions used their own protocols to collect whole blood in K2EDTA tubes. For TCRbeta analysis, collaborators shipped samples as frozen whole blood, isolated PBMCs, or DNA extracted from either of those sample types. This clonotype was obtained from a woman aged 45-65 years with acute or convalescent COVID-19. Sequencing was performed on peripheral blood.

The nucleotide sequence reads as follows: TGTGCCAGCAGCATTCAGGTTAACACTGAAGCTTTCTTT. The resulting protein is CASSIQVNTEAFF. In this chain, TRBV3-1 (or the pseudogene TRBV3-2) is recombined with TRBJ1-1; the D gene lacks a confident call. Based on the germline V gene (reference sequence), the CDR1 and CDR2 sequences are LGHDT and YNNKEL. V lost 5 bases and J lost 2 bases; the stretch between them is 9 bases long. The CDR3, from cysteine to phenylalanine, totals 13 residues. Of all the DNA, just the CDR3 is kept, 39 bases in frame from base 1.